The source of this TCR beta chain is a study of OX40 agonist ivuxolimab in advanced cancers. Across the whole study: The treatment was a fully human IgG2 OX40 agonist, ivuxolimab. Dosing consisted of intravenous ivuxolimab at 0.01 to 10 mg/kg every 2 weeks.

Concerning this clone: Antigen: not known.

Enrollment shut out patients with autoimmune disease history or systemic immunosuppression. Generated by immunoSEQ multiplex PCR, the TCRdb table keeps only in-frame clones and is missing some. The repertoire consists of roughly 59,000 clones, with nearly 85% occurring once and the leading ten covering 2% to 2.5%. This CDR3 region has 13 residues. The V gene lost 6 bases and the J gene lost 6 bases, with 15 bases spanning the gap. Germline lookup yields CDR1 MDHEN and CDR2 SYDVKM. General study points: Blood T cells, both CD4+ and CD8+, expanded clonally by week 6 at 0.1 to 3.0 mg/kg.

This specimen consisted of CD4+ or CD8+ T cells sorted from blood, obtained in a trial of the OX40 agonist ivuxolimab. V and J are TRBV28 and TRBJ2-7; no reliable D call. The origin of this receptor is an adult with an advanced solid tumor such as melanoma, head and neck, liver or kidney cancer. The CDR3 nucleotides are TGTGCCAGCAGCAGCAGTGGCCCGGCCGAGCAGTACTTC. It encodes CASSSSGPAEQYF.